The 15 T cell receptor beta chains given below trace back to one sample, sequenced in a study of blood T cell repertoires in COVID-19. Method: immunoSEQ multiplex PCR; TCRdb's copy keeps in-frame clones and lacks some. The sample contains around 250,000 clones, roughly 89% of which appear only once. Material: peripheral blood. The receptor source for this set is a woman aged 40 to 50 who had recovered from COVID-19.

The chain joins TRBV11-3 to TRBJ2-1; 9 bases agree with TRBD1. V lost 4 bases and J lost 6; bases outside the gene matches: 7. Germline V lookup: CDR1 SGHNT, CDR2 YENEEA. This CDR3 is built from 15 residues. The CDR3 DNA is TGTGCCAGCAGCTCGTACCGGGACAGGGTCAATGAGCAGTTCTTC. The encoded protein is CASSSYRDRVNEQFF. Together with reference TRBV11-3 and TRBJ2-1, the CDR3 gives the full variable domain: EAGVVQSPRYKIIEKKQPVAFWCNPISGHNTLYWYLQNLGQGPELLIRYENEEAVDDSQLPKDRFSAERLKGVDSTLKIQPAELGDSAVYLCASSSYRDRVNEQFFGPGTRLTVL.

This rearrangement joins TRBV2 to TRBJ1-5; D gene uncertain. Between the trimmed V and J ends, which lost 1 base and 4 bases, there was a span of 8 bases. The CDR3 spans 14 residues. Per germline, CDR1 SNHLY and CDR2 FYNNEI. CDR3 region: CASSEDRKNQPQHF. Written as DNA, the CDR3 is TGTGCCAGCAGTGAAGACAGAAAGAATCAGCCCCAGCATTTT.

The chain has TRBV5-1 and TRBJ2-1; a weak D match, TRBD2 (6 bases). The ends were cut back, 1 base at V and 5 bases at J, with 10 bases in the middle. The CDR3 is made up of 14 amino acids. Germline assignment: CDR1 SGHRS and CDR2 YFSETQ. The CDR3 sequence is CASSLRASDNEQFF. The CDR3 DNA sequence: TGCGCCAGCAGCTTGAGAGCTAGCGACAATGAGCAGTTCTTC.

V is TRBV3-1 (or the pseudogene TRBV3-2) and J is TRBJ2-3, with 7 bases lining up with TRBD1. The CDR3 spans 17 residues. The J segment lost 0 bases and the V segment lost 1 base, leaving 7 bases of the junction unmatched. Per germline, CDR1 LGHDT and CDR2 YNNKEL (reference sequence). The CDR3 region is CASSQGRDSTSTDTQYF. CDR3 DNA: TGTGCCAGCAGCCAAGGCCGGGACAGTACTAGCACAGATACGCAGTATTTT.

The V and J genes are TRBV18 and TRBJ2-5, with D unresolved. The CDR3 is 15 amino acids. The germline V gene has CDR1 KGHSH and CDR2 LQKENI. With 2 bases removed from V and 1 base from J, the gap between germline ends came to 11 bases. This CDR3 reads CASSPYWATQETQYF. The CDR3 DNA reads as TGTGCCAGCTCACCATACTGGGCAACCCAAGAGACCCAGTACTTC.

The rearrangement joins TRBV24-1 to TRBJ1-2, with 8 nucleotides matching TRBD1. This CDR3 is 16 amino acids long. With V trimmed by 0 bases and J by 5 bases, 7 bases remained unmatched. Germline CDR1 reads KGHDR; CDR2 reads SFDVKD. CDR3 DNA: TGTGCCACCAGTGATTTGCCGACAGGGGAGGGGTATGGCTACACCTTC. Protein product: CATSDLPTGEGYGYTF.

J is TRBJ2-2 and V is TRBV5-1; 9 bases match TRBD1. J gave up 5 bases and V 3 bases, and 5 bases lay outside the gene matches. In germline, CDR1 is SGHRS, CDR2 YFSETQ. The CDR3 totals 15 residues. CDR3 sequence: CASSSTGGGTGELFF. For the CDR3, the DNA is TGCGCCAGCAGCTCGACAGGGGGAGGGACCGGGGAGCTGTTTTTT.

V is TRBV7-3 and J is TRBJ2-2, with D possibly being TRBD2 (6 bases). Trimming cost V 1 base and J 2 bases, with 11 bases left between them. The CDR3 extends over 16 amino acids. CDR1 SGHTA and CDR2 FQGTGA come from the germline V gene. The CDR3 sequence is CASSLNPGVNTGELFF. The DNA of the CDR3 is TGTGCCAGCAGCTTAAATCCGGGGGTCAACACCGGGGAGCTGTTTTTT.

The chain carries TRBV6-5 and TRBJ2-7, with TRBD1 as a possible D gene (6 bases). Trimming took 10 bases from V and 6 from J, leaving 13 bases between them. Per germline, CDR1 MNHEY and CDR2 SVGAGI. The CDR3 has 11 amino acids. The CDR3 nucleotides read TGTGCCACCTTCGAAGGGGGCGAGCAGTACTTC. Translating gives CATFEGGEQYF.

This clone was found once. The chain uses TRBV12-5 and TRBJ1-2, with 7 bases lining up with TRBD1. The CDR3 runs to 19 residues. V gave up 0 bases and J gave up 3 bases; unmatched junction bases: 16. From germline, CDR1 is LGHNT and CDR2 FRNRAP. CDR3 protein: CASGLVPTGQRYTHYGYTF. The CDR3 DNA sequence: TGTGCTAGTGGTTTGGTCCCAACGGGACAGCGATACACCCACTATGGCTACACCTTC.

This chain joins TRBV6-5 and TRBJ1-2; D is uncertain. V gave up 0 bases and J gave up 8 bases, with 10 bases separating them. From germline, CDR1 is MNHEY and CDR2 SVGAGI. The CDR3 extends over 13 amino acids. CDR3 nucleotide sequence: TGTGCCAGCAGTTACTCCCCAGGTACAGGCTACACCTTC. Residues: CASSYSPGTGYTF.

This clone occurred a few times. The V and J genes are TRBV2 and TRBJ2-7; no reliable D call. Trimming cost V 2 bases and J 3 bases, with 5 bases left between them. The length of the CDR3 is 12 residues. Germline CDR1 SNHLY, CDR2 FYNNEI. The DNA for the CDR3 is TGTGCCAGCAGTGAAAGAGACTACGAGCAGTACTTC. Its protein product is CASSERDYEQYF.

The chain is built from TRBV12-2 and TRBJ2-5; the table's D call of TRBD1 was not tested on the DNA. TRBV12-2 counts as a pseudogene. This CDR3 contains 16 residues. This chain's CDR3 is CASRLVVWGQQETQYF. CDR3 nucleotide sequence: TGTGCAAGTCGCTTAGTAGTCTGGGGACAACAAGAGACCCAGTACTTC.

The chain couples TRBV11-2 to TRBJ2-2; D is unresolved. Germline V CDR1 and CDR2: SGHAT, FQNNGV. V shed 0 bases and J shed 7 bases, with 6 bases lying between them. The CDR3 is 13 residues long. CDR3 bases: TGTGCCAGCAGCTTAGATCAGGTCGGGGAGCTGTTTTTT. Its protein product is CASSLDQVGELFF. The full variable domain, with the rest looked up from reference TRBV11-2 and TRBJ2-2, is EAGVAQSPRYKIIEKRQSVAFWCNPISGHATLYWYQQILGQGPKLLIQFQNNGVVDDSQLPKDRFSAERLKGVDSTLKIQPAKLEDSAVYLCASSLDQVGELFFGEGSRLTVL.

V is TRBV24-1 and J is TRBJ2-3, with 10 bases matching TRBD1. V shed 0 bases and J 4 bases; nucleotides not matched to a gene: 6. The length of the CDR3 is 17 residues. Germline V CDR1 and CDR2: KGHDR, SFDVKD. The CDR3 loop is CATSDLRTGGVPDTQYF. The CDR3 nucleotides are TGTGCCACCAGTGATTTGCGGACAGGGGGTGTTCCAGATACGCAGTATTTT.